The following is a T cell receptor (beta chain) sequence with its context. Assay used: immunoSEQ multiplex PCR; TCRdb lists only in-frame clones, some missing. The data contain approximately 100,000 clones, 92% of them singletons. The sample is drawn from a study of control samples from healthy donors and cancer patients. The sequencing input was blood. This TCR was sampled from a human donor in good health. The donor label of this sample is uncertain.

CDR3 protein: CATSDADGTNYGYTF. In DNA form, the CDR3 reads TGTGCCACCAGTGACGCGGACGGGACTAACTATGGCTACACCTTC. The chain is built from TRBV24-1 and TRBJ1-2; no clear D gene. This CDR3 region has 15 residues. Between the trimmed V and J ends, which lost 4 bases and 0 bases, there was a span of 11 bases. Germline V gene data show CDR1 as KGHDR and CDR2 as SFDVKD.